Below, 10 T cell receptor beta chains from the same sample are listed, as sequenced in a study of blood T cell repertoires in COVID-19. Some clones are missing from TCRdb's copy, which holds only in-frame ones; the method was immunoSEQ multiplex PCR. The sample holds around 130,000 clones; roughly 80% are singletons and the top ten take roughly 15%. Sequences were obtained from peripheral blood. The origin of the receptors is a man aged 45-65 years with acute or convalescent COVID-19.

The chain links TRBV3-1 (or the pseudogene TRBV3-2) to TRBJ1-1; perhaps TRBD1 as D (5 bases). Germline assignment: CDR1 LGHDT and CDR2 YNNKEL (reference sequence). The CDR3 totals 14 residues. Deletions cut 3 bases from V and 4 bases from J, with 12 bases between. The CDR3 nucleotides are TGTGCCAGCAGCCATTTAATGGGGGGCACTGAAGCTTTCTTT. This sequence encodes CASSHLMGGTEAFF.

This clone was observed once. The rearrangement joins TRBV19 to TRBJ2-6, with a tentative D call TRBD2 (5 bases). Germline CDR1 LNHDA, CDR2 SQIVND (reference sequence). CDR3 length equals 17 residues. The V gene lost 3 bases and the J gene lost 1 base, with 13 bases spanning the gap. The CDR3 protein is CASSIWQRGSGANVLTF. The CDR3, as DNA: TGTGCCAGTAGTATTTGGCAGAGAGGGTCTGGGGCCAACGTCCTGACTTTC.

This clone was counted once. V gene TRBV19 combines with J gene TRBJ2-4; 16 bases fit TRBD2. The CDR3 runs 19 residues. The germline CDR1 and CDR2 sequences are LNHDA and SQIVND (reference sequence). Germline trimming cut 6 bases from V and 1 base from J; bases unmatched to any gene: 9. The CDR3 sequence: CASSPTGTSGGAAKNIQYF. The CDR3 DNA reads as TGTGCCAGTAGCCCTACCGGGACTAGCGGGGGGGCGGCCAAAAACATTCAGTACTTC.

The chain is built from TRBV27 and TRBJ2-2, with D possibly matching TRBD1 (6 bases). Trimming took 6 bases from V and 6 from J, leaving 14 bases between them. The CDR3 runs 14 residues. Germline CDR1 reads MNHEY; CDR2 reads SMNVEV (reference sequence). CDR3 coding DNA: TGTGCCAGCAGCAGAGTCAGGGGTGCCGGGGAGCTGTTTTTT. Protein product: CASSRVRGAGELFF.

The rearrangement links TRBV2 to TRBJ2-7; TRBD1 matches at 9 bases. J gave up 2 bases and V 4 bases, and 3 bases lay outside the gene matches. This CDR3 has 14 residues. Per the germline V gene, CDR1 is SNHLY and CDR2 is FYNNEI. CDR3 nucleotide sequence: TGTGCCAGCAGTGGGGGACAGGGTCCCTACGAGCAGTACTTC. Translation gives CASSGGQGPYEQYF.

The CDR3 nucleotides are TGTGCCAGTAAGACAGGGTCTGGAAACACCATATATTTT. This translates into CASKTGSGNTIYF. J is TRBJ1-3 and V is TRBV19; 7 positions match TRBD1. V trimming: 7 bases; J trimming: 1 base; junction bases outside the gene matches: 1. The CDR3 has 13 amino acids. Germline assignment: CDR1 LNHDA and CDR2 SQIVND (reference sequence).

V is TRBV27 and J is TRBJ2-3; D is possibly TRBD1 (6 bases). V gave up 1 base and J gave up 1 base, with 18 bases separating them. In germline, CDR1 is MNHEY, CDR2 SMNVEV (reference sequence). This CDR3 contains 18 residues. For the CDR3, the DNA is TGTGCCAGCAGTTTATATCACAGGACAGCTGAAGGCACAGATACGCAGTATTTT. Amino acids: CASSLYHRTAEGTDTQYF.

In the case of this clone: The same CDR3 can be traced to other DNA sequences in this sample. The V and J genes are TRBV5-1 and TRBJ2-1; 8 bases are shared with TRBD1. CDR3 length equals 14 residues. Germline loops: CDR1 SGHRS, CDR2 YFSETQ. V trimming: 4 bases; J trimming: 7 bases; junction bases outside the gene matches: 7. The CDR3 here is CASSPDRVGNEQFF. Written as DNA, the CDR3 is TGCGCCAGCAGCCCGGACAGGGTCGGGAATGAGCAGTTCTTC.

The chain uses TRBV2 and TRBJ1-2; TRBD1 matches at 11 bases. This CDR3 contains 14 residues. Germline CDR1 reads SNHLY; CDR2 reads FYNNEI. J gave up 4 bases and V 6 bases, and 4 bases lay outside the gene matches. The CDR3 here is CASRRTGGGYGYTF. CDR3 in DNA: TGTGCCAGCAGGCGGACAGGGGGCGGCTATGGCTACACCTTC.

V is TRBV24-1 and J is TRBJ2-2, with no clear D. The CDR3 has 16 residues. Per the germline V gene, CDR1 is KGHDR and CDR2 is SFDVKD. Trimming pared 3 bases from V and 0 bases from J, leaving 10 bases between. The CDR3 DNA follows: TGTGCCACCAGTGATCACGGTACAGCGAACACCGGGGAGCTGTTTTTT. Translating it yields CATSDHGTANTGELFF.